This T cell receptor (beta chain) is drawn from a study of blood T cells in healthy people across ages. The authors ran a second PCR of about 6 to 11 cycles using a sample-barcoded 5' primer and a J-beta primer mix. TCRdb fed the 5' RACE reads into MiXCR, producing one record per CDR3 protein. The sample lists roughly 1,500,000 distinct CDR3 sequences, around 36% occurring once. This clonotype has just a few counts. V was shortened by 0 bases and J by 2 bases, with 14 bases between the two germline ends. The CDR3 has 16 amino acids. Per germline, CDR1 DFQATT and CDR2 SNEGSKA (reference sequence). The chain couples TRBV20-1 to TRBJ2-1, with a tentative D call TRBD2 (5 bases). The receptor comes from a young woman in good health. Sequences were obtained from blood. CDR3 sequence reads: CSARDDYRDTYNEQFF. CDR3 DNA sequence: TGCAGTGCTAGAGATGACTACCGAGATACCTACAATGAGCAGTTCTTC.